The 28 T cell receptor beta chains in this list originate from one sample, sequenced in a study of blood T cell repertoires in COVID-19. The protocol was immunoSEQ multiplex PCR, while the TCRdb copy is restricted to in-frame clones and leaves out a portion. This table has approximately 70,000 clones, more than 80% appearing once. Material for sequencing was peripheral blood. These receptors originate from an elderly woman with active COVID-19.

This clone has just a few counts. The chain employs TRBV3-1 (or the pseudogene TRBV3-2) and TRBJ2-5; no reliable D call. This CDR3 is built from 19 residues. V gave up 3 bases and J gave up 1 base, with 24 bases separating them. CDR1 LGHDT and CDR2 YNNKEL come from the germline V gene (reference sequence). CDR3 in amino acids: CASSQVSQRVSCLQETQYF. The CDR3 bases are TGTGCCAGCAGCCAGGTCTCTCAGCGCGTTAGCTGCCTCCAAGAGACCCAGTACTTC.

The V call is TRBV5-1, the J call TRBJ2-7; 7 nucleotides line up with TRBD2. This CDR3 is 17 amino acids long. The germline gives CDR1 SGHRS, CDR2 YFSETQ. The junction had 17 bases not matched to a gene; V was cut back by 3 bases and J by 5 bases. In DNA, the CDR3 is TGCGCCAGCAGCTGGGCCGGGCCCCGGGGCGGGAGCAACGAGCAGTACTTC. This codes for CASSWAGPRGGSNEQYF.

The V gene is TRBV27, the J gene TRBJ2-3; 9 bases fit TRBD2. The junction had 3 bases not matched to a gene; V was cut back by 3 bases and J by 5 bases. The CDR3 has 14 amino acids. CDR1 is MNHEY and CDR2 is SMNVEV in the germline V gene (reference sequence). Here the CDR3 reads CASSFSAGGDTQYF. The CDR3 DNA follows: TGTGCCAGCAGTTTTTCAGCGGGAGGAGATACGCAGTATTTT.

This rearrangement joins TRBV7-9 to TRBJ2-5, with TRBD2 matching 9 bases. Germline V CDR1 and CDR2: SEHNR, FQNEAQ (reference sequence). The CDR3 has 15 residues. Trimming removed 1 base from V and 5 bases from J; junction bases left unmatched: 5. The CDR3 loop is CASSLVAGAGETQYF. DNA for the CDR3: TGTGCCAGCAGCTTAGTAGCGGGAGCGGGGGAGACCCAGTACTTC.

This clone appeared a single time. The V and J genes are TRBV5-8 and TRBJ2-3, with D uncertain. CDR3 length: 14 amino acids. Germline V CDR1 and CDR2: SGHTS, YDEGEE. V gave up 0 bases and J gave up 2 bases, with 7 bases separating them. CDR3 in DNA: TGTGCCAGCAGCTTGGCTGTTAACACAGATACGCAGTATTTT. Translating gives CASSLAVNTDTQYF.

This rearrangement joins TRBV5-6 to TRBJ2-1; a weak D match, TRBD2 (6 bases). V gave up 6 bases and J gave up 3 bases, with 13 bases separating them. The CDR3 is 14 amino acids. The germline V gene has CDR1 SGHDT and CDR2 YYEEEE. CDR3 coding DNA: TGTGCCAGCACCTCGGGTAGCGGCTACAATGAGCAGTTCTTC. This encodes CASTSGSGYNEQFF.

V and J are TRBV27 and TRBJ2-1, with TRBD2 matching 10 bases. V lost 3 bases to trimming and J lost 10 bases; unmatched junction nucleotides: 12. This CDR3 has 16 residues. The germline V gene encodes CDR1 MNHEY and CDR2 SMNVEV (reference sequence). The CDR3 spells CASSLFASGRAQEQFF. Written as DNA, the CDR3 is TGTGCCAGCAGTTTGTTCGCTAGCGGGAGAGCACAGGAGCAGTTCTTC.

J is TRBJ2-3 and V is TRBV10-3; 14 nucleotides agree with TRBD2. Germline CDR1 is ENHRY and CDR2 is SYGVKD. With 6 bases clipped from V and 6 bases from J, the junction kept 8 bases outside the gene matches. The CDR3 is 16 amino acids. This chain's CDR3 is CAISEGTSGRRDTQYF. In nucleotides, the CDR3 is TGTGCCATCAGCGAAGGGACTAGCGGGAGAAGGGATACGCAGTATTTT.

The V gene is TRBV27, the J gene TRBJ2-5, with TRBD1 matching over 10 bases. This CDR3 contains 15 residues. From germline, CDR1 is MNHEY and CDR2 SMNVEV (reference sequence). The ends lost 4 bases at V and 2 bases at J; junction bases unmatched: 4. This CDR3 reads CASSSGTGVQETQYF. The DNA for the CDR3 is TGTGCCAGCAGTTCCGGGACAGGGGTACAAGAGACCCAGTACTTC.

This sequence joins TRBV18 and TRBJ2-1; TRBD2 might be the D (5 bases). The CDR3 has 14 amino acids. From germline, CDR1 is KGHSH and CDR2 LQKENI. The V and J ends lost 0 bases and 8 bases respectively, with 11 bases between them. The CDR3 DNA is TGTGCCAGCTCACCACCCCTAGCTCGTGATGAGCAGTTCTTC. This sequence encodes CASSPPLARDEQFF.

V gene TRBV6-2 or TRBV6-3 combines with J gene TRBJ2-1, with TRBD1 matching 9 bases. V dropped 6 bases and J dropped 0; count of bases not matched to a gene: 12. The CDR3 consists of 18 residues. Germline CDR1 is MNHEY and CDR2 is SVGEGT. In nucleotides, the CDR3 is TGTGCCAGCAGCCGGGACAGGGCCCGGAAAAACTCCTACAATGAGCAGTTCTTC. This gives the protein CASSRDRARKNSYNEQFF.

J is TRBJ2-5 and V is TRBV6-5; no reliable D call. The length of the CDR3 is 14 residues. CDR1 and CDR2 (germline): MNHEY, SVGAGI. V lost 5 bases to trimming and J lost 3 bases, with 13 bases between them. The DNA of the CDR3 is TGTGCCAGCAGTCCCGACGGCGGTAAAGAGACCCAGTACTTC. It codes for CASSPDGGKETQYF.

The CDR3 bases are TGTGCCAGCAGTTTGAGCAGGTCCTATGGCTACACCTTC. Translating it yields CASSLSRSYGYTF. The rearrangement joins TRBV12-3 or TRBV12-4 to TRBJ1-2; D not certain. The CDR3 spans 13 residues. Trimming removed 3 bases from V and 4 bases from J, with 9 bases in between.

The chain has TRBV6-6 and TRBJ1-4; 9 bases are shared with TRBD1. Germline V gives CDR1 MNHNY, CDR2 SVGAGI (reference sequence). The CDR3 consists of 13 residues. Trimming cost V 7 bases and J 7 bases; bases outside gene matches: 4. CDR3 coding DNA: TGTGCCAGCACCGGGACAGGGATTGAAAAACTGTTTTTT. Translating it yields CASTGTGIEKLFF.

The rearrangement joins TRBV5-1 to TRBJ2-7; TRBD2 agrees at 9 bases. This CDR3 region has 16 residues. The V gene's germline CDR1 is SGHRS and CDR2 YFSETQ. The junction had 9 bases not matched to a gene; V was cut back by 4 bases and J by 1 base. The CDR3 protein is CASSPGTSWLSYEQYF. Here the CDR3 DNA reads TGCGCCAGCAGCCCCGGGACTAGCTGGTTATCCTACGAGCAGTACTTC. The whole variable domain, remainder taken from reference TRBV5-1 and TRBJ2-7, is KAGVTQTPRYLIKTRGQQVTLSCSPISGHRSVSWYQQTPGQGLQFLFEYFSETQRNKGNFPGRFSGRQFSNSRSEMNVSTLELGDSALYLCASSPGTSWLSYEQYFGPGTRLTVT.

This clone occurred once. The chain has TRBV19 and TRBJ2-7, with TRBD2 as a possible D gene (5 bases). The CDR3 has 15 amino acids. Germline lookup yields CDR1 LNHDA and CDR2 SQIVND (reference sequence). The V end was cut by 3 bases, the J end by 6 bases, with 18 bases between. This CDR3 reads CASSIFGLRDSEQYF. DNA of the CDR3: TGTGCCAGTAGTATTTTTGGTCTCCGGGATTCCGAGCAGTACTTC.

In its sample, this clone was seen once. This chain uses TRBV19 with TRBJ1-2; the match to TRBD1 covers 7 bases. CDR1 and CDR2 (germline): LNHDA, SQIVND (reference sequence). The CDR3 length is 13 residues. The junction had 8 bases not matched to a gene; V was cut back by 6 bases and J by 7 bases. CDR3 sequence reads: CASSSGQSSGYTF. In DNA, the CDR3 is TGTGCCAGTAGCTCGGGACAGTCTTCTGGCTACACCTTC.

The J gene is TRBJ2-3, the V gene TRBV30; D gene uncertain. V was clipped by 3 bases and J by 1 base, with 5 bases between them. The CDR3 spans 12 residues. Germline values: CDR1 GTSNPN, CDR2 SVGIG (reference sequence). The CDR3 DNA reads TGTGCCTGGAGGGGCCGCACAGATACGCAGTATTTT. This codes for CAWRGRTDTQYF.

The rearrangement uses TRBV5-1 and TRBJ2-1; 12 bases are a match to TRBD2. The J segment lost 5 bases and the V segment lost 4 bases, leaving 4 bases of the junction unmatched. The CDR3 has 15 amino acids. Germline assignment: CDR1 SGHRS and CDR2 YFSETQ. The CDR3 region has the DNA TGCGCCAGCAGCCCAGGACTAGCGGGACACAATGAGCAGTTCTTC. Its translation: CASSPGLAGHNEQFF.

V and J are TRBV6-5 and TRBJ2-5; 9 bases are shared with TRBD1. The CDR3 is 13 amino acids. The germline V gene encodes CDR1 MNHEY and CDR2 SVGAGI. V trimming: 6 bases; J trimming: 4 bases; junction bases outside the gene matches: 3. The chain's CDR3 is CASRRDRVETQYF. The CDR3 DNA reads TGTGCCAGCAGGAGGGACAGGGTAGAGACCCAGTACTTC.

This clone was detected only a few times. This chain uses TRBV18 with TRBJ1-5, with D perhaps matching TRBD1 (5 bases). The ends were cut back, 2 bases at V and 0 bases at J, with 20 bases in the middle. CDR1 KGHSH and CDR2 LQKENI come from the germline V gene. There are 19 residues in the CDR3. The CDR3 sequence: CASSPTRVTGLYSNQPQHF. DNA for the CDR3: TGTGCCAGCTCACCAACCAGGGTCACGGGTCTCTATAGCAATCAGCCCCAGCATTTT.

About this clone itself: Here the CDR3 omits its conserved ending phenylalanine or tryptophan, so a read error is the likely source. It is unclear where the CDR3 begins or ends on the DNA, so no DNA is shown, and the CDR3 is as TCRdb lists it. The chain is built from TRBV19 and TRBJ1-4. The CDR3 has 14 amino acids, counting both end residues. Germline CDR1 is LNHDA and CDR2 is SQIVND (reference sequence). This CDR3 reads CADGSSYGRVPNED.

The chain joins TRBV30 to TRBJ1-6, with 10 bases lining up with TRBD1. The ends lost 5 bases at V and 7 bases at J; junction bases unmatched: 11. The CDR3 loop spans 16 amino acids. The germline CDR1 and CDR2 sequences are GTSNPN and SVGIG (reference sequence). The CDR3 reads CAWADRGRRGNSPLHF. The CDR3 coding sequence is TGTGCCTGGGCAGACAGGGGGCGCCGAGGCAATTCACCCCTCCACTTT.

In its sample, this clone was seen a few times. J is TRBJ1-2 and V is TRBV3-1 (or the pseudogene TRBV3-2); D remains ambiguous. The CDR3 extends over 13 amino acids. Trimming cost V 2 bases and J 7 bases, with 11 bases left between them. Germline lookup yields CDR1 LGHDT and CDR2 YNNKEL (reference sequence). The chain's CDR3 is CASSQLNSAGYTF. The DNA of the CDR3 is TGTGCCAGCAGCCAATTGAACAGTGCTGGCTACACCTTC.

The V and J genes are TRBV15 and TRBJ2-2, with 11 positions matching TRBD2. CDR1 is LNHNV and CDR2 is YYDKDF in the germline V gene (reference sequence). The CDR3 length is 17 residues. V lost 1 base, J lost 5 bases, and 6 bases stayed unmatched. The CDR3 sequence is CATSRGSGRAVTGELFF. CDR3 coding DNA: TGTGCCACCAGCAGAGGTAGCGGGAGGGCCGTAACCGGGGAGCTGTTTTTT. The whole variable domain, remainder taken from reference TRBV15 and TRBJ2-2, is DAMVIQNPRYQVTQFGKPVTLSCSQTLNHNVMYWYQQKSSQAPKLLFHYYDKDFNNEADTPDNFQSRRPNTSFCFLDIRSPGLGDTAMYLCATSRGSGRAVTGELFFGEGSRLTVL.

This chain joins TRBV2 and TRBJ2-5, with D tentatively TRBD1 (6 bases). Trimming left V 8 bases short and J 1 base short, with 14 bases between. Germline V CDR1 and CDR2: SNHLY, FYNNEI. This CDR3 is 14 amino acids long. The CDR3 coding sequence is TGTGCCAGCCGTTTGACAGGCCTCCAAGAGACCCAGTACTTC. Its translation is CASRLTGLQETQYF.

The chain carries TRBV30 and TRBJ1-6; no definite D call. Germline loops: CDR1 GTSNPN, CDR2 SVGIG (reference sequence). V lost 6 bases and J lost 0, with 9 bases in between. CDR3 length equals 14 residues. Written as DNA, the CDR3 is TGTGCCTGCGTCGGTAGCTCCTATAATTCACCCCTCCACTTT. The encoded protein is CACVGSSYNSPLHF.

This sequence joins TRBV28 and TRBJ2-3, with D possibly matching TRBD1 (5 bases). Germline CDR1 MDHEN, CDR2 SYDVKM. Trimming removed 5 bases at V and 0 bases at J, with 9 bases between. The CDR3 consists of 14 residues. CDR3 region: CASSPDSSTDTQYF. In DNA, the CDR3 is TGTGCCAGCAGTCCAGACAGTAGCACAGATACGCAGTATTTT.